This T cell receptor beta chain was retrieved from a study of graft-versus-host responses after intestinal transplantation. Study summary: Anti-thymocyte globulin induction, then tacrolimus and steroids for about three years, went to all recipients.

General observations from the study: Detection of GvH clones occurred in recipient marrow, and some had their first appearance in ileum or blood. Peak GvH clone levels in circulation were associated with early post-transplant HvG declines.

TCRdb's copy holds only in-frame clones and misses some; the assay was immunoSEQ multiplex PCR. This table holds 15,000 to 20,000 clones, 75% to 85% found once. In the case of this clone: Its antigen remains unknown.

The V gene lost 5 bases and the J gene lost 7 bases, with 15 bases spanning the gap. The CDR3 consists of 14 residues. CDR1 and CDR2 from the germline V gene are SNHLY and FYNNEI. Lymphocytes (intraepithelial and lamina propria) were released by processing the graft tissue. This sequence joins TRBV2 and TRBJ2-1; TRBD1 or TRBD2 may be the D gene (5 bases each). The sequenced sample was ileum tissue, obtained roughly 100 days after intestinal transplant. This TCR came from a human patient who received an intestinal transplant, so some T cells may come from the graft donor. The CDR3 bases are TGTGCCAGCAGTCACTGGGGACCGGTGAATGAGCAGTTCTTC. It encodes CASSHWGPVNEQFF.